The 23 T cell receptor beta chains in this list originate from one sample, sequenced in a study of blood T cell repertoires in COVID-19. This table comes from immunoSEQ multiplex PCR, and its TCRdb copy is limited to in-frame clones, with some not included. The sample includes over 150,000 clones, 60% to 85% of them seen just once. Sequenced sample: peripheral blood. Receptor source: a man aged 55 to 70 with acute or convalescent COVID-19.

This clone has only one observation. The CDR3 region is CASSRGTGVDTQYF. For the CDR3, the DNA is TGCGCCAGCAGTCGCGGGACAGGGGTAGATACGCAGTATTTT. V is TRBV10-1 and J is TRBJ2-3; TRBD1 agrees at 10 bases. The CDR3 is 14 residues long. Germline V gene data show CDR1 as WNHNN and CDR2 as SYGVQD (reference sequence). Trimming cost V 5 bases and J 5 bases; bases outside gene matches: 4.

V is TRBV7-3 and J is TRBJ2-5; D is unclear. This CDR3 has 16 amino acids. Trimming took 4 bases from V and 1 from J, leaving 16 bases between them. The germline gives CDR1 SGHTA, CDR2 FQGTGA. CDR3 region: CASSSGARSVQETQYF. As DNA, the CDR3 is TGTGCCAGCAGCTCAGGCGCGAGATCCGTCCAAGAGACCCAGTACTTC.

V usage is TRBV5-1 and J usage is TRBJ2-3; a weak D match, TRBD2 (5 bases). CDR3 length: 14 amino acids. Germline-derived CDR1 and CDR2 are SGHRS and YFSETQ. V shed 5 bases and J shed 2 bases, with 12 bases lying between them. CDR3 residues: CASRRAGITDTQYF. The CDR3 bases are TGCGCCAGCAGGAGGGCCGGTATCACAGATACGCAGTATTTT.

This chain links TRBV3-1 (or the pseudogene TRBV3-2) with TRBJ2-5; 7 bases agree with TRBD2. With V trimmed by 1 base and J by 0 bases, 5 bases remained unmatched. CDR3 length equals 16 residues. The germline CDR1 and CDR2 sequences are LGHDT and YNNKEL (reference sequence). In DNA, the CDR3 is TGTGCCAGCAGCCAAGGCCCTGGGGGGGACCAAGAGACCCAGTACTTC. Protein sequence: CASSQGPGGDQETQYF.

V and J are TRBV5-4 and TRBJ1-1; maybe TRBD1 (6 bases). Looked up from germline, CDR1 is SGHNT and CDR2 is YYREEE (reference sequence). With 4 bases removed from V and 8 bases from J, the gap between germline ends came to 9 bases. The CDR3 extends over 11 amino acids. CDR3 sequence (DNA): TGTGCCAGCAGCGGGGGGGCAGAAGCTTTCTTT. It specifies CASSGGAEAFF.

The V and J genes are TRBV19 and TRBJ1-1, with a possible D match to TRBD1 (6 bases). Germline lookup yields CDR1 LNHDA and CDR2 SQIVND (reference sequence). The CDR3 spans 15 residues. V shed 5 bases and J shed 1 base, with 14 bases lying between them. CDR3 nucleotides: TGTGCCAGTAGTTCTAGGGGGGGCCGGAACACTGAAGCTTTCTTT. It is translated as CASSSRGGRNTEAFF.

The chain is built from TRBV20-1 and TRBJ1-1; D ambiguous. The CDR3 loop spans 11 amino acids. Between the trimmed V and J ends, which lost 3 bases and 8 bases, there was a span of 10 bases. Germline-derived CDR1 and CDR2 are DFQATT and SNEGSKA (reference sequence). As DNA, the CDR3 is TGCAGTGCTAGTGGTCAGGCAGAAGCTTTCTTT. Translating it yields CSASGQAEAFF.

The CDR3 protein is CSVEARTGGGGETQYF. In DNA, the CDR3 is TGCAGCGTTGAAGCCCGGACAGGGGGCGGGGGAGAGACCCAGTACTTC. The chain has TRBV29-1 and TRBJ2-5, with TRBD1 matching 11 bases. Unmatched junction bases numbered 8, after V lost 1 base and J lost 4 bases. Germline loops: CDR1 SQVTM, CDR2 ANQGSEA. The CDR3 runs to 16 residues.

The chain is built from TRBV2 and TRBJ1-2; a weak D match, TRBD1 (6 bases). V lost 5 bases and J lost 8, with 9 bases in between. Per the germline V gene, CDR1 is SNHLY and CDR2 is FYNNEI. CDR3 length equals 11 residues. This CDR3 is CASSNRVGYTF. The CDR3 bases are TGTGCCAGCAGTAACAGGGTAGGCTACACCTTC.

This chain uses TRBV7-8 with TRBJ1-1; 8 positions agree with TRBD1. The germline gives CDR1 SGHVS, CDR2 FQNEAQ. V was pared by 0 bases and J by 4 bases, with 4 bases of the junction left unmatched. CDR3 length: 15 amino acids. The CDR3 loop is CASSLAQGAGTEAFF. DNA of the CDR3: TGTGCCAGCAGCTTAGCGCAGGGGGCAGGCACTGAAGCTTTCTTT.

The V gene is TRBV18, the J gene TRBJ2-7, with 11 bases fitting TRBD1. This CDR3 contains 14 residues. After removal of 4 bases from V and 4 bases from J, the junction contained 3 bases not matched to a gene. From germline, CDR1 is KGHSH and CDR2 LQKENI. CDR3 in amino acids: CASSLDRGQYEQYF. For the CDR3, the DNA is TGTGCCAGCTCACTGGACAGGGGGCAATACGAGCAGTACTTC. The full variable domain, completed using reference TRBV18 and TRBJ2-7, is NAGVMQNPRHLVRRRGQEARLRCSPMKGHSHVYWYRQLPEEGLKFMVYLQKENIIDESGMPKERFSAEFPKEGPSILRIQQVVRGDSAAYFCASSLDRGQYEQYFGPGTRLTVT.

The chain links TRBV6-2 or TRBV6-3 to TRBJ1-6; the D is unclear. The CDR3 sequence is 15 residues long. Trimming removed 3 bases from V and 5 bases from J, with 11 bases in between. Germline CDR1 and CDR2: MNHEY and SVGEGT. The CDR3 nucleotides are TGTGCCAGCAGTTATACGGGAGGCGATAATTCACCCCTCCACTTT. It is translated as CASSYTGGDNSPLHF.

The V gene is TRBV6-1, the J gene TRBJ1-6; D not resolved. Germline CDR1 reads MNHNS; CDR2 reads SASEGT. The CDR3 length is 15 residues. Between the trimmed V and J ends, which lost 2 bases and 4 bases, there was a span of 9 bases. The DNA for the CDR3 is TGTGCCAGCAGTGAACTTGCAGGTTATAATTCACCCCTCCACTTT. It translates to CASSELAGYNSPLHF.

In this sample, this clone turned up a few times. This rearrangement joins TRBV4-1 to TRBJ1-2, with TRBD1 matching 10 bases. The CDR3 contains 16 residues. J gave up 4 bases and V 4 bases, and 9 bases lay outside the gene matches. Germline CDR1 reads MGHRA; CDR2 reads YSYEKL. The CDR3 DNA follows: TGCGCCAGCAGCCGCCTACCGGGACAGGGGAGCTATGGCTACACCTTC. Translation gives CASSRLPGQGSYGYTF.

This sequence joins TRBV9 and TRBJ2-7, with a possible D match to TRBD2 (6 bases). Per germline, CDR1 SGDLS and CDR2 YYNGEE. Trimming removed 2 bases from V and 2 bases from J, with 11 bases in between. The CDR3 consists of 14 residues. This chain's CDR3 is CASSVGTLPYEQYF. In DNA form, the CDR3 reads TGTGCCAGCAGCGTGGGGACTCTACCCTACGAGCAGTACTTC.

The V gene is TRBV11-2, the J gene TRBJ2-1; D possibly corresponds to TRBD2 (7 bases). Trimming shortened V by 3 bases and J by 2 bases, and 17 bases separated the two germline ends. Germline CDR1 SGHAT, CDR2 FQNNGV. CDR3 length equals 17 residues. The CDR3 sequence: CASSFLKAGATYNEQFF. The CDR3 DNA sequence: TGTGCCAGCAGCTTTCTAAAGGCGGGGGCGACCTACAATGAGCAGTTCTTC.

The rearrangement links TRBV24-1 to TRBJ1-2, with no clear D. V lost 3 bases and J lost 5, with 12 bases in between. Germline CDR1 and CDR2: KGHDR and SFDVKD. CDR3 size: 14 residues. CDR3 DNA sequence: TGTGCCACCAGTGATCCGTACAGATCTTATGGCTACACCTTC. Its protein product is CATSDPYRSYGYTF.

Written as DNA, the CDR3 is TGTGCCAGCAGCCAATACGGACGGGACAGGGAGGAGGATGGCTACACCTTC. Residues: CASSQYGRDREEDGYTF. The V gene is TRBV4-2, the J gene TRBJ1-2; 9 bases map to TRBD1. Germline assignment: CDR1 LGHNA and CDR2 YNFKEQ. CDR3 length equals 17 residues. V gave up 2 bases and J gave up 6 bases; unmatched junction bases: 13.

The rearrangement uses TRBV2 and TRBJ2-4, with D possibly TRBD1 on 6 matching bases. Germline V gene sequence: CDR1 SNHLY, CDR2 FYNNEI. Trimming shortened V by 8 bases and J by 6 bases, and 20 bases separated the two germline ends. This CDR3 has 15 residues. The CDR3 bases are TGTGCCAGCGGTCCGCAGGGGCGCGTAATAAACATTCAGTACTTC. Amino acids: CASGPQGRVINIQYF.

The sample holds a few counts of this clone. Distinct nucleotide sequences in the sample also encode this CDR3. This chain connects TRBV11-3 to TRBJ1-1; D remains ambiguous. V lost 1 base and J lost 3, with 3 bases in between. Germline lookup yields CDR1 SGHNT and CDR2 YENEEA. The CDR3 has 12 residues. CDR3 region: CASSLGDTEAFF. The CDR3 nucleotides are TGTGCCAGCAGCTTAGGAGACACTGAAGCTTTCTTT.

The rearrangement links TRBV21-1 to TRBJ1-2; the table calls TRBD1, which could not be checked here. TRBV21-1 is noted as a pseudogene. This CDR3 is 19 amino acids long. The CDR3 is CASSNQGSGTGAWGYGYTF. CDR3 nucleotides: TGTGCCAGCAGCAATCAAGGTTCCGGGACAGGAGCCTGGGGCTATGGCTACACCTTC.

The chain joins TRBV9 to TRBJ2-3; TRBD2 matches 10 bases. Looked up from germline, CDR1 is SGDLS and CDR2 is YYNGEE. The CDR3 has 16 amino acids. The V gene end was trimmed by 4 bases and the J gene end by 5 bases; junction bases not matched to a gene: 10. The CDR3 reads CASSPLLAGGGDTQYF. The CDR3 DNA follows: TGTGCCAGCAGCCCCCTCTTAGCGGGGGGTGGAGATACGCAGTATTTT.

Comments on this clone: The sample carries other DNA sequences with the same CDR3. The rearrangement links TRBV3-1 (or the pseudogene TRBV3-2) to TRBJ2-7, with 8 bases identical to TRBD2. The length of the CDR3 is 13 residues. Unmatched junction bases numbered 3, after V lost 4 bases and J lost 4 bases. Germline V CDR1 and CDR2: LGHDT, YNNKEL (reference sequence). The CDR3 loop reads CASSPGLGYEQYF. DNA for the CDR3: TGTGCCAGCAGCCCGGGACTAGGGTACGAGCAGTACTTC.